This T cell receptor beta chain was sequenced during a study of shared clonotypes between healthy human individuals. On the study more broadly: Each donor's CD4 naive and CD4 memory cells filled three plates apiece, CD8 naive two, and CD8 memory one.

The material for each subset, its genomic DNA, was split evenly across several immunoSEQ plates. Profiling relied on immunoSEQ multiplex PCR, and the TCRdb table lists in-frame clones only, not all of them. The sample records 2.3 million or so clones, 90% to 95% being singletons. CDR1 and CDR2 (germline): MNHNY, SVGAGI (reference sequence). The CDR3 extends over 13 amino acids. Trimming left V 2 bases short and J 6 bases short, with 10 bases between. Naive CD45RA+ and memory CD45RA-negative subsets were split from CD4+ cells. Sequencing used naive CD4+ T cells from PBMCs. Subset given: CD45RA+ positively selected. The rearrangement links TRBV6-6 to TRBJ1-2, with no clear D. This clonotype originated in a man younger than 35 in good health. Some clones in this sample may be carry-over from other donors' samples. The CDR3 DNA reads TGTGCCAGCAGTTACATGGGGTGGGATGGCTACACCTTC. It encodes CASSYMGWDGYTF.